One sample yielded the 26 T cell receptor beta chains listed below, sequenced in a study of shared clonotypes between healthy human individuals (dated by TCRdb to the early 2020s). CD8 naive samples were CD45RO-negative cells positively selected for CCR7, giving a CD45RA+CCR7+ population that excluded TemRA cells. Library creation used the immunoSEQ multiplex PCR assay. The clones in this table, taken by TCRdb from immuneACCESS, are in-frame only. Not every clone is retained; where verified, under half of the shortfall comes from an unresolved V gene, and the cause of the rest is unknown. For this sample there are about 2.1 million clones; 85% to 95% appear just once. Of the sample, roughly 1.7% falls within the top ten clones. The sample comprised naive CD8+ T cells from PBMCs. The label giving this sample's cell subset or site can be read as: CD45RA+CCR7+. These receptors originate from a man between 18 and 29 years old in good health. Some clones in this sample may be carry-over from other donors' samples.

The chain joins TRBV11-2 to TRBJ2-1, with 8 bases identical to TRBD2. Germline CDR1 and CDR2: SGHAT and FQNNGV. This CDR3 comprises 13 residues. The junction had 11 bases not matched to a gene; V was cut back by 6 bases and J by 13 bases. CDR3 sequence reads: CASRLGLAESQFF. CDR3 DNA sequence: TGTGCCAGCAGACTTGGACTAGCCGAATCACAGTTCTTC.

V gene TRBV30 combines with J gene TRBJ2-1, with 12 bases that match TRBD2. Germline CDR1 reads GTSNPN; CDR2 reads SVGIG (reference sequence). The trim removed 5 bases at V and 6 bases at J, leaving 5 bases unmatched. This CDR3 region has 14 residues. CDR3 protein: CAWASGRALNEQFF. CDR3 nucleotides: TGTGCCTGGGCTAGCGGGAGGGCCCTCAATGAGCAGTTCTTC. Full variable domain (remainder filled in from reference TRBV30 and TRBJ2-1): SQTIHQWPATLVQPVGSPLSLECTVEGTSNPNLYWYRQAAGRGLQLLFYSVGIGQISSEVPQNLSASRPQDRQFILSSKKLLLSDSGFYLCAWASGRALNEQFFGPGTRLTVL.

This clone has only one observation. The chain combines TRBV14 with TRBJ2-2; TRBD1 is a possible D gene (6 bases). The length of the CDR3 is 17 residues. The V end lost 2 bases, the J end lost 1 base, and 14 bases lay between the germline ends. Germline assignment: CDR1 SGHDN and CDR2 FVKESK. For the CDR3, the DNA is TGTGCCAGCAGCCAAAGAGTCTACAGGGTGAACACCGGGGAGCTGTTTTTT. Its translation is CASSQRVYRVNTGELFF. The whole variable domain, filled in from reference TRBV14 and TRBJ2-2, reads EAGVTQFPSHSVIEKGQTVTLRCDPISGHDNLYWYRRVMGKEIKFLLHFVKESKQDESGMPNNRFLAERTGGTYSTLKVQPAELEDSGVYFCASSQRVYRVNTGELFFGEGSRLTVL.

The chain links TRBV5-1 to TRBJ1-4; TRBD1 might be the D (6 bases). Germline-derived CDR1 and CDR2 are SGHRS and YFSETQ. The CDR3 covers 17 residues. V lost 5 bases and J lost 4, with 21 bases in between. In DNA form, the CDR3 reads TGCGCCAGCAGTCCGTTCTCCAGGGGCGTAGATAATGAAAAACTGTTTTTT. This encodes CASSPFSRGVDNEKLFF.

This clone was seen a single time. The rearrangement uses TRBV5-1 and TRBJ2-7, with 13 bases identical to TRBD2. Germline assignment: CDR1 SGHRS and CDR2 YFSETQ. Trimming took 2 bases from V and 0 from J; bases not matched to a gene: 2. The CDR3 spans 16 residues. CDR3 protein: CASSLRTSGSSYEQYF. In DNA form, the CDR3 reads TGCGCCAGCAGCTTACGGACTAGCGGGAGCTCCTACGAGCAGTACTTC.

The genes are TRBV2 and TRBJ1-3; no definite D call. This CDR3 region has 14 residues. Looked up from germline, CDR1 is SNHLY and CDR2 is FYNNEI. With 6 bases removed from V and 0 bases from J, the gap between germline ends came to 9 bases. CDR3 sequence reads: CASRPLHSGNTIYF. The CDR3 DNA reads TGTGCCAGCAGGCCTCTGCACTCTGGAAACACCATATATTTT. Full variable domain (remainder filled in from reference TRBV2 and TRBJ1-3): EPEVTQTPSHQVTQMGQEVILRCVPISNHLYFYWYRQILGQKVEFLVSFYNNEISEKSEIFDDQFSVERPDGSNFTLKIRSTKLEDSAMYFCASRPLHSGNTIYFGEGSWLTVV.

CDR3 nucleotides: TGTGCCAGCAGCCCGGGACCCTGGGCCGCTGAAGCTTTCTTT. As protein: CASSPGPWAAEAFF. This rearrangement joins TRBV2 to TRBJ1-1; perhaps TRBD1 as D (5 bases). The CDR3 sequence is 14 residues long. The V gene's germline CDR1 is SNHLY and CDR2 FYNNEI. V dropped 6 bases and J dropped 6 bases, with 17 bases sitting between them.

On this clone: Other DNA sequences of this sample code for an identical CDR3. The CDR3 nucleotides are TGCAGCGTCCAGGGGGCTTATGGCTACACCTTC. This translates into CSVQGAYGYTF. The rearrangement uses TRBV29-1 and TRBJ1-2, with TRBD1 identical over 8 bases. Trimming at V came to 6 bases and at J to 5 bases, leaving 2 bases not matched to a gene. Germline V gene lookup returns CDR1 SQVTM and CDR2 ANQGSEA. The CDR3 has 11 residues.

CDR3 in DNA: TGTGCCAGCAGCACGACTTACAATGAGCAGTTCTTC. Residues: CASSTTYNEQFF. This chain connects TRBV6-1 to TRBJ2-1; no clear D gene. Germline V lookup: CDR1 MNHNS, CDR2 SASEGT. The CDR3 extends over 12 amino acids. The V end lost 6 bases, the J end lost 4 bases, and 7 bases lay between the germline ends.

V gene TRBV11-2 combines with J gene TRBJ2-7, with a tentative D call TRBD1 (5 bases). This CDR3 spans 15 amino acids. The germline gives CDR1 SGHAT, CDR2 FQNNGV. V lost 1 base to trimming and J lost 1 base, with 11 bases between them. This chain's CDR3 is CASSLVLGASYEQYF. The CDR3 nucleotides read TGTGCCAGCAGCTTAGTTTTAGGGGCGTCCTACGAGCAGTACTTC.

As DNA, the CDR3 is TGTGCCAGCACGCAACCTTGGGACATCGAAGAGACCCAGTACTTC. Protein product: CASTQPWDIEETQYF. The chain carries TRBV11-2 and TRBJ2-5; a possible D gene is TRBD1 (6 bases). V dropped 7 bases and J dropped 3 bases, with 18 bases sitting between them. The CDR3 sequence is 15 residues long. Per germline, CDR1 SGHAT and CDR2 FQNNGV.

CDR3 in DNA: TGTGCCAGCAGCTACAGGAAATCCTACGAGCAGTACTTC. It encodes CASSYRKSYEQYF. The V call is TRBV14, the J call TRBJ2-7; D is perhaps TRBD1 (5 bases). Germline CDR1 reads SGHDN; CDR2 reads FVKESK. This CDR3 is 13 amino acids long. V lost 5 bases, J lost 1 base, and 9 bases lay in between.

This chain links TRBV30 with TRBJ2-7, with D perhaps matching TRBD2 (5 bases). This CDR3 has 12 amino acids. Germline CDR1 and CDR2: GTSNPN and SVGIG (reference sequence). The V and J ends lost 5 bases and 5 bases respectively, with 13 bases between them. The CDR3, as DNA: TGTGCCTGGGGCCTTGTGAGGGACGAGCAGTACTTC. It is translated as CAWGLVRDEQYF.

This chain uses TRBV19 with TRBJ1-1, with D perhaps TRBD1 (5 bases). Deletions cut 4 bases from V and 4 bases from J, with 16 bases between. The CDR3 consists of 15 residues. In germline, CDR1 is LNHDA, CDR2 SQIVND (reference sequence). The CDR3 loop reads CASSKQGGLGTEAFF. DNA of the CDR3: TGTGCCAGTAGTAAGCAGGGAGGGCTAGGCACTGAAGCTTTCTTT.

The chain links TRBV19 to TRBJ2-3, with D perhaps TRBD1 or TRBD2 (5 bases each). Trimming removed 5 bases from V and 0 bases from J, with 9 bases in between. CDR1 and CDR2 from the germline V gene are LNHDA and SQIVND (reference sequence). The CDR3 length is 14 residues. CDR3 in amino acids: CASSSGPSTDTQYF. The CDR3 coding sequence is TGTGCCAGTAGTTCGGGACCTAGCACAGATACGCAGTATTTT.

This chain connects TRBV11-1 to TRBJ2-7; D gene ambiguous. Germline V gives CDR1 SGHAT, CDR2 FQDESV (reference sequence). This CDR3 has 12 amino acids. Trimming shortened V by 4 bases and J by 7 bases, and 11 bases separated the two germline ends. The CDR3 sequence: CASSSTPLEQYF. In DNA form, the CDR3 reads TGTGCCAGCAGCTCAACCCCCCTAGAGCAGTACTTC.

The CDR3 loop reads CATSRVGGGDYEQYF. The CDR3 bases are TGTGCCACCAGCCGGGTGGGGGGGGGCGACTACGAGCAGTACTTC. The rearrangement uses TRBV15 and TRBJ2-7; a weak D match, TRBD2 (7 bases). Germline CDR1 reads LNHNV; CDR2 reads YYDKDF (reference sequence). Between the trimmed V and J ends, which lost 5 bases and 3 bases, there was a span of 17 bases. The CDR3 is 15 residues long.

The CDR3 spells CASSPGIGANEKLFF. For the CDR3, the DNA is TGTGCCAGCAGCCCCGGGATTGGGGCTAATGAAAAACTGTTTTTT. The chain couples TRBV6-5 to TRBJ1-4; D gene unclear. The V gene's germline CDR1 is MNHEY and CDR2 SVGAGI. This CDR3 spans 15 amino acids. V was cut by 6 bases and J by 3 bases, with 14 bases left in between.

CDR3 DNA: TGCAGCGTTGCGTCCGCGCGTGTATTCACAGATACGCAGTATTTT. As protein: CSVASARVFTDTQYF. The chain has TRBV29-1 and TRBJ2-3; D gene unclear. Germline-derived CDR1 and CDR2 are SQVTM and ANQGSEA. The CDR3 spans 15 residues. Trimming took 4 bases from V and 2 from J, leaving 16 bases between them.

This CDR3 reads CASSMTGSPRPGTEAFF. Here the CDR3 DNA reads TGTGCCAGTAGTATGACGGGGTCCCCTCGGCCGGGCACTGAAGCTTTCTTT. V usage is TRBV19 and J usage is TRBJ1-1; D not certain. In germline, CDR1 is LNHDA, CDR2 SQIVND (reference sequence). CDR3 length: 17 amino acids. V shed 3 bases and J shed 4 bases, with 21 bases lying between them.

The rearrangement links TRBV7-9 to TRBJ1-2; TRBD1 might be the D (5 bases). The CDR3 is 15 residues long. V gave up 4 bases and J gave up 3 bases, with 15 bases separating them. CDR1 is SEHNR and CDR2 is FQNEAQ in the germline V gene (reference sequence). The chain's CDR3 is CASSWTDTAYYGYTF. As DNA, the CDR3 is TGTGCCAGCAGCTGGACGGACACGGCCTACTATGGCTACACCTTC.

The V call is TRBV4-3, the J call TRBJ2-1, with TRBD1 identical over 7 bases. After removal of 4 bases from V and 5 bases from J, the junction contained 14 bases not matched to a gene. CDR3 length equals 17 residues. Germline V lookup: CDR1 LGHNA, CDR2 YSLEER. CDR3 bases: TGCGCCAGCAGCCGGAGGCAAGGGGGCCTGGGAGACAATGAGCAGTTCTTC. Residues: CASSRRQGGLGDNEQFF.

The chain carries TRBV27 and TRBJ2-7; either TRBD1 or TRBD2 may supply D (5 bases each). Per the germline V gene, CDR1 is MNHEY and CDR2 is SMNVEV (reference sequence). Trimming removed 4 bases at V and 2 bases at J, with 15 bases between. This CDR3 has 15 amino acids. The CDR3 DNA reads as TGTGCCAGCAGTTGGGGGTCTCGAGCTACCTACGAGCAGTACTTC. Its protein is CASSWGSRATYEQYF.

The chain links TRBV11-2 to TRBJ2-1; 7 bases map to TRBD2. This CDR3 has 18 amino acids. Losses at the gene ends were 5 bases for V and 8 bases for J; bases not matched to a gene: 21. The germline gives CDR1 SGHAT, CDR2 FQNNGV. The CDR3 sequence: CASSARRMGRLANDEQFF. The CDR3 nucleotides read TGTGCCAGCAGCGCGCGCAGGATGGGGAGACTAGCTAACGATGAGCAGTTCTTC.

The V and J genes are TRBV7-9 and TRBJ2-7; 13 positions agree with TRBD2. The V gene end was trimmed by 6 bases and the J gene end by 3 bases; junction bases not matched to a gene: 8. There are 16 residues in the CDR3. In germline, CDR1 is SEHNR, CDR2 FQNEAQ (reference sequence). The CDR3 is CASSSSGTSGVYEQYF. The CDR3 coding sequence is TGTGCCAGCAGTTCCAGCGGGACTAGCGGGGTCTACGAGCAGTACTTC.

V is TRBV13 and J is TRBJ2-3, with TRBD2 as a possible D gene (5 bases). The length of the CDR3 is 15 residues. Looked up from germline, CDR1 is PRHDT and CDR2 is FYEKMQ (reference sequence). Trimming stripped 5 bases from V and 0 bases from J, with 12 bases between. CDR3 DNA: TGTGCCAGCAGCCCTGCCCAGCGGAGCACAGATACGCAGTATTTT. As protein: CASSPAQRSTDTQYF.